These T cell receptor beta chains were read from a single sample in a study of T cell responses to AZD1222 COVID-19 vaccine. Data came from immunoSEQ multiplex PCR; TCRdb stores just in-frame clones and leaves some out. The data hold 100,000 to 150,000 clones, with roughly 88% observed a single time. The sequences come from peripheral blood, collected on day 0 of AZD1222 vaccination. Source of these receptors: an adult in good health. The CDR3 runs from the conserved cysteine through the conserved F or W. D genes are given only for firm matches. Some rows mark clone size as missing; the rest say once, few, many or name a class of expanded clone.

>-|TRBV19|TRBJ2-2|once
TGTGCCAGTAGTATTCCGTCCTCGAGCGGGGAGCTGTTTTTT
CASSIPSSSGELFF
>-|TRBV12-3/TRBV12-4|TRBJ2-5|-
TGTGCCAGCAGTAGAGAAGAGACCCAGTACTTC
CASSREETQYF
>TRBD1|TRBV6-5|TRBJ2-6|-
TGTGCCACTTCGACAGGGGGGACTGGGGCCAACGTCCTGACTTTC
CATSTGGTGANVLTF
>-|TRBV6-5|TRBJ1-1|many
TGTGCCAGCAGACGAGCAGGGGAATCTGAAGCTTTCTTT
CASRRAGESEAFF
>TRBD1|TRBV7-6|TRBJ2-7|-
TGTGCCAGCAGCCGCGGACAGGGGCCTACCTACGAGCAGTACTTC
CASSRGQGPTYEQYF
>TRBD2|TRBV3-1/TRBV3-2|TRBJ2-3|-
TGTGCCAGCAGCCAAGAGGGAGCGGGGGGTCGGAGCACAGATACGCAGTATTTT
CASSQEGAGGRSTDTQYF
>-|TRBV28|TRBJ2-1|-
TGTGCCAGCAGTATCCCTATAGGGTACTCCTACAATGAGCAGTTCTTC
CASSIPIGYSYNEQFF
>-|TRBV7-9|TRBJ1-1|-
TGTGCCAGCAGCTTAGGGCTAGGGAGGGTGAACACTGAAGCTTTCTTT
CASSLGLGRVNTEAFF
>-|TRBV2|TRBJ1-1|once
TGTGCCAGCAGGGGGAACATGAACACTGAAGCTTTCTTT
CASRGNMNTEAFF
>-|TRBV11-3|TRBJ1-1|-
TGTGCCAGCAGCTTAGGTTCAGGGTGGGGGACTGAAGCTTTCTTT
CASSLGSGWGTEAFF
>-|TRBV5-1|TRBJ2-3|-
TGCGCCAGCAGCTTGGTTGGGGGAGCGGCAGATACGCAGTATTTT
CASSLVGGAADTQYF
>TRBD2|TRBV7-9|TRBJ2-5|-
TGTGCCAGCAGCTCAGGGACTAGCGGAGGGACCCAGTACTTC
CASSSGTSGGTQYF
>TRBD1|TRBV16|TRBJ1-2|-
TGTGCCAGCAGCCAGATGGAGGGGGCAGGTGGCTACACCTTC
CASSQMEGAGGYTF
>-|TRBV19|TRBJ1-5|once
TGTGCCAGTAGTATCATCGGTCAGCCCCAGCATTTT
CASSIIGQPQHF
>-|TRBV5-1|TRBJ1-1|-
TGCGCCAGCAGCCTAGGGGGAGGGAGCACTGAAGCTTTCTTT
CASSLGGGSTEAFF
>-|TRBV19|TRBJ2-7|-
TGTGCCAGTAGTTCATCGCGCTCTCAGGGAAAAGGGCAGTACTTC
CASSSSRSQGKGQYF
>TRBD1|TRBV5-5|TRBJ1-3|few
TGTGCCAGCAGCTTGGTCGGGGGGACAGGGCCCTCCTCTGGAAACACCATATATTTT
CASSLVGGTGPSSGNTIYF
>-|TRBV20-1|TRBJ1-2|once
TGCAGTGCTAGTGCCCAAAACTATGGCTACACCTTC
CSASAQNYGYTF
>-|TRBV28|TRBJ1-5|-
TGTGCCAGCAGTTTAATACGAGGGTACCAGCCCCAGCATTTT
CASSLIRGYQPQHF
>-|TRBV10-3|TRBJ2-4|-
TGTGCCATCAGTGAGGGGGATCTAGCCAAAAACATTCAGTACTTC
CAISEGDLAKNIQYF
>TRBD1|TRBV7-8|TRBJ2-2|-
TGTGCCAGCAGCCACGACAGGGACGTCGGGGAGCTGTTTTTT
CASSHDRDVGELFF
>-|TRBV7-9|TRBJ1-1|-
TGTGCCAGCAGCTTAGGGGTAGACATGAACACTGAAGCTTTCTTT
CASSLGVDMNTEAFF
>TRBD1|TRBV6-4|TRBJ1-6|-
TGTGCCAGCAGTAGACAGGGGGACTCACCCCTCCACTTT
CASSRQGDSPLHF
>-|TRBV3-1/TRBV3-2|TRBJ1-2|-
TGTGCCAGCAGCCATGGGAGACCCGGGGCCTATGGCTACACCTTC
CASSHGRPGAYGYTF
>-|TRBV28|TRBJ2-5|-
TGTGCCAGCAGTTTATATCGGGGGACCCAGTACTTC
CASSLYRGTQYF
>-|TRBV19|TRBJ1-5|-
TGTGCCAGTAGTATAGAAGAGGGACCTCAGCCCCAGCATTTT
CASSIEEGPQPQHF
>-|TRBV30|TRBJ1-3|-
TGTGCCTGGAGTGTAGGCTTTCCGGGAGGGGACGGAAACACCATATATTTT
CAWSVGFPGGDGNTIYF
>TRBD1|TRBV19|TRBJ1-5|-
TGTGCCAGTAGTCCGACAGGGGGCGGAGGTCAGCCCCAGCATTTT
CASSPTGGGGQPQHF
>-|TRBV21-1|TRBJ1-4|-
TGTGCCAGTAAAGGGGAAAAACTGTTTTTT
CASKGEKLFF
>TRBD1|TRBV7-9|TRBJ1-4|once
TGTGCCAGCAACCCGGACAGGGGGCAGGAAAAACTGTTTTTT
CASNPDRGQEKLFF
>TRBD2|TRBV7-2|TRBJ2-1|-
TGTGCCAGCAGCTTGGCTAGCGGGACTTACAATGAGCAGTTCTTC
CASSLASGTYNEQFF
>-|TRBV6-5|TRBJ1-6|few
TGTGCCAGCAGTTACTCAGGGGAGGGGAATTCACCCCTCCACTTT
CASSYSGEGNSPLHF
>TRBD1|TRBV30|TRBJ2-3|once
TGTGCCTGGAGCCCGGGACAGGGATCGAATACGCAGTATTTT
CAWSPGQGSNTQYF
>-|TRBV7-9|TRBJ1-1|-
TGTGCCAGCAGCTTTTTAGGGGGCACTGAAGCTTTCTTT
CASSFLGGTEAFF
>-|TRBV28|TRBJ1-5|-
TGTGCCAGCAGTCCCCCTTGGCGGCGGGGACTCAATCAGCCCCAGCATTTT
CASSPPWRRGLNQPQHF
>TRBD1|TRBV29-1|TRBJ1-2|-
TGCAGCGCCAGAACAGGGGGCAGGGACTATGGCTACACCTTC
CSARTGGRDYGYTF
>-|TRBV7-9|TRBJ1-1|-
TGTGCCAGCAGCTTAGCTATGGGGTCGGAACTTCTCACTGAAGCTTTCTTT
CASSLAMGSELLTEAFF
>-|TRBV19|TRBJ1-1|-
TGTGCCAGTGGTCGGCAGGTGAACACTGAAGCTTTCTTT
CASGRQVNTEAFF
>-|TRBV6-2/TRBV6-3|TRBJ2-1|once
TGTGCCAGCAGCCCTGACAACAGGGACAATGAGCAGTTCTTC
CASSPDNRDNEQFF
>-|TRBV3-1/TRBV3-2|TRBJ1-5|-
TGTGCCAGCAGCCTCCGCAATCAGCCCCAGCATTTT
CASSLRNQPQHF
>TRBD1|TRBV5-1|TRBJ2-3|-
TGCGCCAGCAGCCCCGGTTGGGGACAGAGCACAGATACGCAGTATTTT
CASSPGWGQSTDTQYF
>TRBD1|TRBV28|TRBJ2-7|-
TGTGCCAGCAGTTTGGGCGGTTGGGACAGGGCCCACGAGCAGTACTTC
CASSLGGWDRAHEQYF
>TRBD2|TRBV24-1|TRBJ2-1|-
TGTGCCACCGCTAGCGGGAGCCCCTCCAATGAGCAGTTCTTC
CATASGSPSNEQFF
>-|TRBV5-1|TRBJ2-3|-
TGCGCCAGCAGCTTTACCGGGGGGCCGGTTACAGATACGCAGTATTTT
CASSFTGGPVTDTQYF
>-|TRBV30|TRBJ1-2|-
TGTGCCTGGAGTTTGGGGCAACTAAGAGGCTACACCTTC
CAWSLGQLRGYTF
>TRBD2|TRBV7-6|TRBJ2-5|-
TGTGCCAGCAGCTTAAAATTGACTAGCGGGGGCGGGGAGACCCAGTACTTC
CASSLKLTSGGGETQYF
>-|TRBV11-3|TRBJ2-5|-
TGTGCCAGCAGCCCCAAGGGACTTCAGGAGACCCAGTACTTC
CASSPKGLQETQYF